This TCR beta chain stems from a study of Graves' ophthalmopathy and Graves' hyperthyroidism listed by TCRdb under 2018. Study-wide context: Peripheral blood was collected before any treatment was given, at the time of initial diagnosis. TCR beta repertoire signatures were used to distinguish Graves' ophthalmopathy from Graves' hyperthyroidism and to predict progression to ophthalmopathy. In total, some 140 blood samples were TCR-sequenced: approximately 40 ophthalmopathy, some 75 hyperthyroidism and some 17 hyperthyroidism-to-ophthalmopathy patients. To explore V-J signatures that distinguish ophthalmopathy from hyperthyroidism, a discovery set of 100 patients was enrolled, made up of some 41 with ophthalmopathy and under 65 with stable hyperthyroidism. An independent validation cohort was composed of some 18 hyperthyroidism patients and some 16 patients who later progressed from hyperthyroidism to ophthalmopathy. T-cell repertoires of thyroid tissue and blood were compared in 5 or 6 hyperthyroidism patients. Once sampling was done, hyperthyroidism patients were given methimazole at a starting dose of 30 mg daily, while ophthalmopathy patients were given high-dose intravenous methylprednisolone. The approximately 90 discovery patients were divided at random into training and test sets in a 7:3 ratio.

V is reduced by 5 bases and J by 4 bases, leaving a spacing of 14 bases between them. Its CDR3 holds 14 amino acids, cysteine through phenylalanine. Of the read, only the CDR3 DNA is kept; its 42 bases are in frame from base 1. The germline V gene gives CDR1 as SGHAT and CDR2 as FQNNGV. The table lists this clonotype with many counts. Its antigen target is currently unknown. No much larger clone exists at a distance of one base, and base qualities are not known. Beyond this particular receptor, the publication reports: Among expanded thyroid clonotypes with frequency above 0.001, most also showed up in blood, which suggests that blood repertoires may reflect the thyroid immune response. In cross-validation, the 13-signature model distinguished ophthalmopathy from stable hyperthyroidism with nearly 90% sensitivity and about 81% specificity, and in the test set the corresponding values were about 80% and 75%. Sample size was not statistically predetermined, and group allocation was not concealed from the investigators. In validation, the model predicted ophthalmopathy progression with more than 70% sensitivity and 72% to 80% specificity; some twelve predicted patients were CT-confirmed with GO in a median of approximately 6.2 months.

For repertoire sequencing, TCR beta CDR3 regions were amplified from RNA transcripts. The first round of RT-PCR was done with HTBI primers and the Qiagen OneStep RT-PCR kit, and was followed by a second round of multiplex PCR, then size selection and purification. The libraries underwent paired-end sequencing with 100 bp reads on an Illumina HiSeq2000. From the authors' description of their analysis: SOAPnuke was used to process the reads, removing any read that contained adapters or uncalled bases, had a mean Phred below 15, or lacked an exact match to the constant primer or identifier. COPE v1.2.5 was used to merge the high-quality paired reads. Clonotypes were defined as unique nucleotide sequences and were aligned to IMGT TRB V, D and J references using MiTCR v1.1. The analysis was limited to V-J combinations with a frequency above 0.0001, which together covered over 99% of the repertoires. For each V-J combination, a TCR clonal expansion and chaos score was defined as F50 clonal expansion divided by the chaos observed in the TCRdist matrix. Welch's t-statistics and random forest were used to narrow the features down to about twelve V-J combinations, which were then fed into a naive Bayes classifier. The similarity between thyroid and blood repertoires was quantified using the Morisita-Horn index. Clones were called with MiXCR by TCRdb after fastp trimmed the public reads at Q25, and only in-frame beta chains were retained. Identical CDR3 protein sequences are pooled into one entry, listed with their most common genes and DNA. Clone size and V and J calls follow TCRdb, not the original study. The sample records 150,000 or so distinct CDR3 sequences, roughly two fifths of which are singletons. Jointly, the top ten make up about 9.5% of the sample.

Ophthalmopathy patients had moderately to severely active disease, Clinical Activity Score of at least 3, NOSPECS grade of at least 4, and disease duration under 3 months. Anyone with other autoimmune diseases, uncontrolled infections, pregnancy or lactation was excluded from the study. Clinical symptoms, serum thyroxine, TRAb, thyroid ultrasound and orbital computed tomography formed the basis of the diagnosis. Using Ficoll-Paque density gradient centrifugation, PBMCs were isolated from less than 13 ml of fresh peripheral blood. Trizol reagent was used to extract the total RNA, and its quality was then checked on an Agilent 2100 Bioanalyzer.

The sequence joins TRBV11-2 to TRBJ2-5; TRBD2 is a possible D gene, resting on 6 matching bases. The receptor was derived from a man aged 25 to 45 with Graves' ophthalmopathy. Donor details come from another sample of the same person, matched by shared clones. Sequenced input: peripheral blood. For the CDR3, the sequence is CASSPRQAGETQYF. The nucleotide sequence is given as TGTGCCAGCAGCCCCCGGCAAGCGGGAGAGACCCAGTACTTC. Joined to the reference TRBV11-2 and TRBJ2-5 proteins, this CDR3 gives the full variable domain: EAGVAQSPRYKIIEKRQSVAFWCNPISGHATLYWYQQILGQGPKLLIQFQNNGVVDDSQLPKDRFSAERLKGVDSTLKIQPAKLEDSAVYLCASSPRQAGETQYFGPGTRLLVL.